The 9 T cell receptor beta chains reported below all come from one sample, sequenced in a study of cytomegalovirus exposure and HLA in healthy donors. The PCR contained 60 Vbeta and 13 Jbeta primers. The method was immunoSEQ multiplex PCR; TCRdb's version includes in-frame clones alone and lacks a portion of them. Of under 60,000 clones in the sample, 70% to 80% are singletons; the top ten hold approximately 3.6%. The sequenced sample consisted of PBMCs. The receptors stem from a woman in her forties in good health and CMV-seropositive.

This clone was picked up a small number of times. The genes are TRBV6-1 and TRBJ2-7, with 7 nucleotides matching TRBD1. After removal of 8 bases from V and 3 bases from J, the junction contained 13 bases not matched to a gene. In germline, CDR1 is MNHNS, CDR2 SASEGT. The CDR3 contains 15 residues. The CDR3 loop is CASHKGASQVYEQYF. The CDR3 region has the DNA TGTGCCAGCCACAAGGGGGCTTCGCAGGTCTACGAGCAGTACTTC.

V gene TRBV12-1 combines with J gene TRBJ1-1; the D call in the table, TRBD1, was not verified against the DNA. TRBV12-1 is annotated as a pseudogene. The CDR3 covers 14 residues. CDR3 region: CASSFEGWNTEAFF. CDR3 nucleotides: TGTGCCAGCAGCTTTGAGGGGTGGAACACTGAAGCTTTCTTT.

The V gene is TRBV6-1, the J gene TRBJ1-2; 8 nucleotides align to TRBD1. The CDR3 is 14 residues long. The germline gives CDR1 MNHNS, CDR2 SASEGT. After removal of 6 bases from V and 1 base from J, the junction contained 4 bases not matched to a gene. CDR3 region: CASRVTGDNYGYTF. The CDR3 coding sequence is TGTGCCAGCAGAGTGACAGGGGATAACTATGGCTACACCTTC.

The V call is TRBV2, the J call TRBJ2-4, with D possibly being TRBD1 (6 bases). Trimming stripped 6 bases from V and 8 bases from J, with 11 bases between. The CDR3 is 12 amino acids. Germline V gene lookup returns CDR1 SNHLY and CDR2 FYNNEI. The CDR3 protein is CASRGASDIQYF. The CDR3 coding sequence is TGTGCCAGCAGGGGGGCCTCGGACATTCAGTACTTC.

The chain couples TRBV5-5 to TRBJ1-1; 9 bases align to TRBD1. In germline, CDR1 is SGHKS, CDR2 YYEKEE (reference sequence). V lost 4 bases and J lost 0; bases outside the gene matches: 10. This CDR3 contains 17 residues. The CDR3 nucleotides read TGTGCCAGCAGCAACCGGGACAGGGAGACTATGAACACTGAAGCTTTCTTT. This gives the protein CASSNRDRETMNTEAFF. The full variable domain, with the rest looked up from reference TRBV5-5 and TRBJ1-1, is DAGVTQSPTHLIKTRGQQVTLRCSPISGHKSVSWYQQVLGQGPQFIFQYYEKEERGRGNFPDRFSARQFPNYSSELNVNALLLGDSALYLCASSNRDRETMNTEAFFGQGTRLTVV.

The DNA of the CDR3 is TGCGCCAGCAGCGGGGGCAATGTAGGTGTCAATGAGCAGTTCTTC. Protein: CASSGGNVGVNEQFF. The chain is built from TRBV5-1 and TRBJ2-1; D possibly corresponds to TRBD1 (6 bases). The CDR3 is 15 amino acids. Trimming removed 4 bases from V and 6 bases from J, with 17 bases in between. The germline V gene has CDR1 SGHRS and CDR2 YFSETQ. The full variable domain, in which reference TRBV5-1 and TRBJ2-1 provide the parts outside the CDR3, is KAGVTQTPRYLIKTRGQQVTLSCSPISGHRSVSWYQQTPGQGLQFLFEYFSETQRNKGNFPGRFSGRQFSNSRSEMNVSTLELGDSALYLCASSGGNVGVNEQFFGPGTRLTVL.

The CDR3: CASSYGQEVYGYTF. The CDR3 nucleotides read TGTGCCAGCAGCTACGGACAGGAAGTCTATGGCTACACCTTC. The chain couples TRBV5-4 to TRBJ1-2; 7 bases are shared with TRBD1. The V gene's germline CDR1 is SGHNT and CDR2 YYREEE (reference sequence). This CDR3 contains 14 residues. Trimming took 3 bases from V and 4 from J; bases not matched to a gene: 6.

This clone occurred once. This chain joins TRBV7-2 and TRBJ1-5; 7 bases are a match to TRBD1. Germline V gene lookup returns CDR1 SGHTA and CDR2 FQGNSA. V lost 4 bases to trimming and J lost 0 bases; unmatched junction nucleotides: 3. This CDR3 spans 15 amino acids. CDR3 nucleotides: TGTGCCAGCAGCTCGACAGGGTCTAGCAATCAGCCCCAGCATTTT. As protein: CASSSTGSSNQPQHF.

The J gene is TRBJ2-2, the V gene TRBV6-5, with D perhaps matching TRBD2 (7 bases). CDR1 is MNHEY and CDR2 is SVGAGI in the germline V gene. This CDR3 is built from 16 residues. V dropped 2 bases and J dropped 4 bases, with 14 bases sitting between them. The CDR3 nucleotides read TGTGCCAGCAGTTACAGGGGGGGGGCGGGCACCGGGGAGCTGTTTTTT. The encoded protein is CASSYRGGAGTGELFF.